This TCR beta chain was captured by sequencing in a study of cytomegalovirus exposure and HLA in healthy donors. In regard to this clone: Its antigen is as yet unknown.

The PCR made use of 60 Vbeta and 13 Jbeta primers. TCRdb's table, derived via immunoSEQ multiplex PCR, lists solely in-frame clones and lacks some. This table holds about 190,000 clones, roughly 80% found once. The study's findings and limits: A later analysis showed TCR association rates differing by HLA locus, peaking at DRB1 and lowest at HLA-C. Rarity held for most TCR sequences, but there were some public TCRs that occurred in many donors.

The junction had 5 bases not matched to a gene; V was cut back by 4 bases and J by 0 bases. Germline assignment: CDR1 KGHSH and CDR2 LQKENI. The length of the CDR3 is 16 residues. The TCR originated in a man aged 50 to 60 in good health and CMV-seronegative. Sequenced: PBMCs. The V gene is TRBV18, the J gene TRBJ2-2; the match to TRBD1 covers 7 bases. CDR3 nucleotides: TGTGCCAGCTCACAGGACAGGCCGTCGAACACCGGGGAGCTGTTTTTT. Amino acid sequence: CASSQDRPSNTGELFF. Full variable domain (outside the CDR3, taken from reference TRBV18 and TRBJ2-2): NAGVMQNPRHLVRRRGQEARLRCSPMKGHSHVYWYRQLPEEGLKFMVYLQKENIIDESGMPKERFSAEFPKEGPSILRIQQVVRGDSAAYFCASSQDRPSNTGELFFGEGSRLTVL.